The clone carrying this T cell receptor (beta chain) was observed a handful of times. The antigen remains undetermined. CDR3 length equals 13 residues. Per the germline V gene, CDR1 is DFQATT and CDR2 is SNEGSKA (reference sequence). Trimming stripped 2 bases from V and 7 bases from J, with 12 bases between. This entry belongs to a study of read filtering for tumor transcriptome and immune sequencing. Across the study: The cohort had about 16 men and approximately 13 women aged roughly 45 to 90, mean around 66 years. Fewer than 10 patients were R-ISS I, some 15 were R-ISS II, 6 or 7 were R-ISS III. IR-seq gave about 4.05 to 11 million TCR reads per sample; RNA-seq gave about 75 to 1,400. The study's findings and limits: The sorted CD138-negative fraction was a mixed bone marrow immune population, not purified T cells.

This library used roughly 0.4 ug RNA and molecular barcoded adaptors spanning alpha/delta and beta/gamma chains. TCRdb redid the calling of the reads with MiXCR, one entry per CDR3 protein. The table lists more than 70,000 distinct CDR3 sequences, roughly 21% of them singletons. The sample taken for sequencing was a population of CD138-negative cells sorted from bone marrow. This clonotype was sampled from a donor over 35 with multiple myeloma. The chain uses TRBV20-1 and TRBJ1-5; D unclear. Here the CDR3 DNA reads TGCAGTGCTAGACTTGCGCTCGGACAGCCCCAGCATTTT. Translation: CSARLALGQPQHF.